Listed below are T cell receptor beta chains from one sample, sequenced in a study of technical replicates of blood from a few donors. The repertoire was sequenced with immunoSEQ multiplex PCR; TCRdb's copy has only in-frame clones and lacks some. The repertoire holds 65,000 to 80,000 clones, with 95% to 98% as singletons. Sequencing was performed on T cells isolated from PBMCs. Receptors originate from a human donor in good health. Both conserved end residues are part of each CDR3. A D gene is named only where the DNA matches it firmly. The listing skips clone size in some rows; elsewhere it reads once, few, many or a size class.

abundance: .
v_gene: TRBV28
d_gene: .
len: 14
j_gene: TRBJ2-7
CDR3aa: CASTGGRELYEQYF
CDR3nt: TGTGCCAGCACAGGAGGACGGGAGCTCTACGAGCAGTACTTC

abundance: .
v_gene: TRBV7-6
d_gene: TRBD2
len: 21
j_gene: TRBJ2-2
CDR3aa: CASSFGASWLAGNKYTGELFF
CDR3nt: TGTGCCAGCAGCTTTGGTGCGTCGTGGCTAGCGGGAAATAAGTACACCGGGGAGCTGTTTTTT

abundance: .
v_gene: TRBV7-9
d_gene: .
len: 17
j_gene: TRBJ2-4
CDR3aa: CASSLAFQGIAKNIQYF
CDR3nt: TGTGCCAGCAGCTTAGCTTTTCAGGGGATAGCCAAAAACATTCAGTACTTC

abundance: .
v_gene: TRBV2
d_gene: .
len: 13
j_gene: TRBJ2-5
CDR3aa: CASSVRGGETQYF
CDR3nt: TGTGCCAGCAGTGTAAGGGGGGGAGAGACCCAGTACTTC

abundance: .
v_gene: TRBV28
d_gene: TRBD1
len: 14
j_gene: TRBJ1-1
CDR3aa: CASQPGTGLTEAFF
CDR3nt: TGTGCCAGTCAACCAGGGACAGGGCTCACTGAAGCTTTCTTT

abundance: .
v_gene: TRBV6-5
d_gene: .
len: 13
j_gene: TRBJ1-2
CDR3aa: CASSSPGVYGYTF
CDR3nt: TGTGCCAGCAGTTCACCGGGAGTCTATGGCTACACCTTC

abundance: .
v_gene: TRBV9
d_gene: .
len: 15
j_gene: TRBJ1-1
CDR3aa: CASSVALRDNPEAFF
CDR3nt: TGTGCCAGCAGCGTCGCACTCCGGGACAACCCTGAAGCTTTCTTT

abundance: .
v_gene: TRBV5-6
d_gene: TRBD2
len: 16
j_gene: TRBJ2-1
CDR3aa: CASNLAFRGSHNEQFF
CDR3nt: TGTGCCAGCAATTTGGCGTTCCGCGGGAGCCACAATGAGCAGTTCTTC

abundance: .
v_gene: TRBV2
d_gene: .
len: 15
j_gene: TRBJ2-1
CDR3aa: CASSLTGSSYNEQFF
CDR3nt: TGTGCCAGCAGCCTCACAGGGTCCTCCTACAATGAGCAGTTCTTC

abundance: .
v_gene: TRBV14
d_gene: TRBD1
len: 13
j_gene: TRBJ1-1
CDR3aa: CASSLGTGPEAFF
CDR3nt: TGTGCCAGCAGCCTCGGGACAGGGCCCGAAGCTTTCTTT

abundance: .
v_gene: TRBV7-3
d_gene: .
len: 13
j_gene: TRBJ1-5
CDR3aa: CASSTGVNQPQHF
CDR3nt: TGTGCCAGCAGCACGGGTGTCAATCAGCCCCAGCATTTT

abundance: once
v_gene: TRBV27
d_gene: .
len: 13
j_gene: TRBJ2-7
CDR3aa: CASSLGLGYEQYF
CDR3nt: TGTGCCAGCAGTTTGGGACTGGGATACGAGCAGTACTTC

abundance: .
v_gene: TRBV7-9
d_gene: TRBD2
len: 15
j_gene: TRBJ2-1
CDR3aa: CASSLSGRAGNEQFF
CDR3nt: TGTGCCAGCAGTCTCAGCGGGAGGGCTGGGAATGAGCAGTTCTTC

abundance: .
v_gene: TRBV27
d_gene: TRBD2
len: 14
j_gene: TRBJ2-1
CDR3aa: CASGIAGPHNEQFF
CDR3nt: TGTGCCAGCGGGATAGCGGGGCCCCACAATGAGCAGTTCTTC